These 23 T cell receptor beta chains share one sample of origin, sequenced in a study of control samples from healthy donors and cancer patients. The assay was immunoSEQ multiplex PCR, and TCRdb's table has in-frame clones only and misses some. Altogether about 120,000 clones are present, 93% being singletons, with the ten largest covering 2.6%. Sequencing was done on a sample of blood. All receptors come from a man younger than 45 in good health.

The rearrangement uses TRBV27 and TRBJ1-2; D ambiguous. With 6 bases removed from V and 4 bases from J, the gap between germline ends came to 18 bases. Germline V gene sequence: CDR1 MNHEY, CDR2 SMNVEV (reference sequence). This CDR3 is 15 amino acids long. The CDR3 region has the DNA TGTGCCAGCAGGAAAGACCTGCCAGGCCCCTATGGCTACACCTTC. Protein: CASRKDLPGPYGYTF.

The chain employs TRBV5-6 and TRBJ2-7, with TRBD1 matching over 8 bases. CDR1 and CDR2 (germline): SGHDT, YYEEEE. V was clipped by 4 bases and J by 6 bases; unmatched bases: 9. This CDR3 is built from 14 residues. CDR3 in amino acids: CASSSYRGWGEQYV. The CDR3 DNA reads TGTGCCAGCAGCAGCTACAGGGGGTGGGGCGAGCAGTACGTC.

This clone was seen just once. This rearrangement joins TRBV6-1 to TRBJ1-6; perhaps TRBD1 as D (6 bases). V lost 0 bases and J 7 bases, leaving 16 bases between the germline ends. There are 17 residues in the CDR3. Per the germline V gene, CDR1 is MNHNS and CDR2 is SASEGT. CDR3 residues: CASSEACCGTKNSPLHF. In nucleotides, the CDR3 is TGTGCCAGCAGTGAAGCTTGCTGTGGGACAAAGAATTCACCCCTCCACTTT.

This chain uses TRBV5-1 with TRBJ1-4; 9 nucleotides line up with TRBD1. This CDR3 is built from 15 residues. Trimming cost V 3 bases and J 8 bases; bases outside gene matches: 8. CDR1 is SGHRS and CDR2 is YFSETQ in the germline V gene. The CDR3 DNA reads TGCGCCAGCAGCTCGACCGGACAGGGGTGGGAAAAACTGTTTTTT. Protein product: CASSSTGQGWEKLFF.

The V call is TRBV30, the J call TRBJ2-5, with D possibly TRBD2 on 5 matching bases. V was clipped by 2 bases and J by 5 bases, with 12 bases between them. This CDR3 is 13 amino acids long. The germline V gene encodes CDR1 GTSNPN and CDR2 SVGIG (reference sequence). CDR3 sequence reads: CAWSRTRRETQYF. CDR3 in DNA: TGTGCCTGGAGTCGGACTCGTCGGGAGACCCAGTACTTC.

The V call is TRBV9, the J call TRBJ1-3, with a weak D call TRBD1 (5 bases). Germline values: CDR1 SGDLS, CDR2 YYNGEE. V lost 1 base to trimming and J lost 0 bases, with 14 bases between them. The CDR3 length is 17 residues. For the CDR3, the DNA is TGTGCCAGCAGCGTACTACCGGGACCGGACTCTGGAAACACCATATATTTT. Residues: CASSVLPGPDSGNTIYF.

The CDR3 coding sequence is TGTGCCAGTCTCTCGGGGTATTTTACTGAAGCTTTCTTT. This sequence encodes CASLSGYFTEAFF. The V and J genes are TRBV19 and TRBJ1-1; D remains ambiguous. CDR1 is LNHDA and CDR2 is SQIVND in the germline V gene (reference sequence). This CDR3 comprises 13 residues. Trimming took 8 bases from V and 5 from J, leaving 15 bases between them.

The chain recombines TRBV11-2 with TRBJ2-5; no clear D gene. Germline CDR1 reads SGHAT; CDR2 reads FQNNGV. V shed 11 bases and J shed 5 bases, with 21 bases lying between them. This CDR3 is 14 amino acids long. The CDR3 here is CAAGPGPRRETQYF. As DNA, the CDR3 is TGTGCCGCCGGTCCAGGCCCACGAAGGGAGACCCAGTACTTC.

V gene TRBV27 combines with J gene TRBJ2-6, with D perhaps TRBD1 or TRBD2 (5 bases each). The CDR3 covers 16 residues. The germline V gene encodes CDR1 MNHEY and CDR2 SMNVEV (reference sequence). V lost 3 bases, J lost 4 bases, and 13 bases lay in between. CDR3 bases: TGTGCCAGCAGTTTTATCATCGGGGCCGGGGCCAACGTCCTGACTTTC. This encodes CASSFIIGAGANVLTF.

The chain has TRBV10-3 and TRBJ1-2, with TRBD1 identical over 8 bases. Germline lookup yields CDR1 ENHRY and CDR2 SYGVKD. The CDR3 spans 14 residues. Trimming cost V 11 bases and J 5 bases; bases outside gene matches: 13. The CDR3 spells CAASDGQGSYGYTF. In nucleotides, the CDR3 is TGTGCCGCCTCTGATGGACAGGGATCGTATGGCTACACCTTC.

The gene calls are TRBV28 and TRBJ1-3; D not certain. The germline CDR1 and CDR2 sequences are MDHEN and SYDVKM. The V and J ends lost 6 bases and 0 bases respectively, with 18 bases between them. The length of the CDR3 is 17 residues. CDR3: CASSHPFRSLSGNTIYF. CDR3 sequence (DNA): TGTGCCAGCAGCCATCCTTTTAGGTCACTCTCTGGAAACACCATATATTTT. Full variable domain (remainder filled in from reference TRBV28 and TRBJ1-3): DVKVTQSSRYLVKRTGEKVFLECVQDMDHENMFWYRQDPGLGLRLIYFSYDVKMKEKGDIPEGYSVSREKKERFSLILESASTNQTSMYLCASSHPFRSLSGNTIYFGEGSWLTVV.

The chain recombines TRBV19 with TRBJ1-2, with TRBD1 identical over 8 bases. This CDR3 contains 15 residues. Germline V gives CDR1 LNHDA, CDR2 SQIVND (reference sequence). V trimming: 7 bases; J trimming: 4 bases; junction bases outside the gene matches: 11. CDR3 sequence reads: CASKDTGTGSYGYTF. The DNA of the CDR3 is TGTGCCAGTAAAGATACCGGGACAGGATCCTATGGCTACACCTTC.

The chain uses TRBV2 and TRBJ2-3; either TRBD1 or TRBD2 may supply D (6 bases each). The germline gives CDR1 SNHLY, CDR2 FYNNEI. V was pared by 3 bases and J by 6 bases, with 19 bases between. CDR3 length equals 16 residues. CDR3 DNA: TGTGCCAGCAGTGACGGGGGCAGGGGTCACCTGGATACGCAGTATTTT. Protein: CASSDGGRGHLDTQYF.

The rearrangement uses TRBV7-2 and TRBJ2-1; no clear D gene. The length of the CDR3 is 13 residues. The ends were cut back, 1 base at V and 8 bases at J, with 9 bases in the middle. CDR1 is SGHTA and CDR2 is FQGNSA in the germline V gene. CDR3 DNA: TGTGCCAGCAGCTTAGATGGACGCGATGAGCAGTTCTTC. Translated, it gives CASSLDGRDEQFF.

V is TRBV5-6 and J is TRBJ2-5; TRBD1 might be the D (5 bases). Trimming removed 4 bases at V and 6 bases at J, with 16 bases between. Germline V gene lookup returns CDR1 SGHDT and CDR2 YYEEEE. This CDR3 comprises 14 residues. DNA for the CDR3: TGTGCCAGCAGCCCGGCGGCAGGGTTTCAGACCCAGTACTTC. Translating it yields CASSPAAGFQTQYF.

This chain links TRBV9 with TRBJ2-7, with D tentatively TRBD1 or TRBD2 (5 bases each). This CDR3 contains 13 residues. Germline V CDR1 and CDR2: SGDLS, YYNGEE. Between the trimmed V and J ends, which lost 1 base and 4 bases, there was a span of 9 bases. The CDR3 spells CASSVREGYEQYF. DNA for the CDR3: TGTGCCAGCAGCGTACGCGAGGGGTACGAGCAGTACTTC.

The chain joins TRBV29-1 to TRBJ2-5; D possibly corresponds to TRBD1 (6 bases). The CDR3 runs 13 residues. Trimming took 5 bases from V and 4 from J, leaving 14 bases between them. Germline V gene sequence: CDR1 SQVTM, CDR2 ANQGSEA. This CDR3 reads CSVLHGGRETQYF. In DNA, the CDR3 is TGCAGCGTTCTCCATGGGGGCAGAGAGACCCAGTACTTC. The full variable domain, its missing parts supplied by reference TRBV29-1 and TRBJ2-5, is SAVISQKPSRDICQRGTSLTIQCQVDSQVTMMFWYRQQPGQSLTLIATANQGSEATYESGFVIDKFPISRPNLTFSTLTVSNMSPEDSSIYLCSVLHGGRETQYFGPGTRLLVL.

The J gene is TRBJ1-3, the V gene TRBV6-5; D unclear. Germline values: CDR1 MNHEY, CDR2 SVGAGI. The CDR3 contains 14 residues. Trimming removed 6 bases at V and 0 bases at J, with 9 bases between. The CDR3 region has the DNA TGTGCCAGCAGCGATGGTAACTCTGGAAACACCATATATTTT. It yields the protein CASSDGNSGNTIYF.

The chain employs TRBV11-1 and TRBJ2-2; 9 bases are shared with TRBD1. After removal of 5 bases from V and 8 bases from J, the junction contained 12 bases not matched to a gene. Germline values: CDR1 SGHAT, CDR2 FQDESV (reference sequence). The CDR3 covers 16 residues. The CDR3 reads CASSMHRTGAAGELFF. CDR3 coding DNA: TGTGCCAGCAGCATGCACCGGACAGGGGCGGCGGGGGAGCTGTTTTTT.

In regard to this clone: This same CDR3 is encoded by further DNA sequences in the sample. This chain links TRBV15 with TRBJ1-5, with a possible D match to TRBD1 (5 bases). Between the trimmed V and J ends, which lost 1 base and 4 bases, there was a span of 8 bases. The germline V gene has CDR1 LNHNV and CDR2 YYDKDF (reference sequence). This CDR3 spans 14 amino acids. This chain's CDR3 is CATSRVGGNQPQHF. The CDR3 bases are TGTGCCACCAGCAGAGTGGGGGGAAATCAGCCCCAGCATTTT.

Concerning this clone itself: Its ends do not fully match the called genes, so a read error is possible. The V and J genes are TRBV19 and TRBJ2-1; 9 bases line up with TRBD2. This CDR3 contains 14 residues. Germline loops: CDR1 LNHDA, CDR2 SQIVND (reference sequence). The CDR3 loop reads CASSLTSGYNGQFF. DNA for the CDR3: TGTGCCAGTAGTTTGACTAGCGGCTACAATGGGCAGTTCTTC.

The chain carries TRBV29-1 and TRBJ2-1; D might be TRBD2 (6 bases). The germline gives CDR1 SQVTM, CDR2 ANQGSEA. This CDR3 has 18 residues. V shed 3 bases and J shed 9 bases, with 30 bases lying between them. CDR3 in DNA: TGCAGCGTTGAGGAGATAAGGGGCCTGGGGCGGAGGGGCATTGAGCAGTTCTTC. Residues: CSVEEIRGLGRRGIEQFF.

In this sample, this clone turned up a few times. The chain employs TRBV27 and TRBJ1-6; no reliable D call. Germline lookup yields CDR1 MNHEY and CDR2 SMNVEV (reference sequence). Trimming took 5 bases from V and 8 from J, leaving 22 bases between them. The CDR3 runs to 17 residues. CDR3 DNA: TGTGCCAGCAGTACCTTTAGGAGGGCAAGGGAAGATTCACCCCTCCACTTT. It codes for CASSTFRRAREDSPLHF.